This TCR beta chain was recovered during a study of glioma-infiltrating T cells after dendritic cell vaccination. Study-level background: Glioblastoma patients came from Phase I and II dendritic cell vaccination trials. At biweekly intervals, patients got three intradermal dendritic cell vaccine injections.

Data came from immunoSEQ multiplex PCR; TCRdb stores just in-frame clones and leaves some out. The top ten hold 6% to 7.5% of the sample, which has fewer than 90,000 clones, 83% seen once. The sample's time point: after dendritic cell vaccination, including at tumor progression/relapse. Only patients with spare fresh-frozen tumor and over two years of follow-up were included. Germline V gene sequence: CDR1 SGHRS, CDR2 YFSETQ. The length of the CDR3 is 14 residues. This receptor was obtained from a human donor with glioblastoma. This sample comprised blood, obtained after dendritic cell vaccination. The V gene is TRBV5-1, the J gene TRBJ2-5; TRBD2 matches at 7 bases. Gene TRBJ2-7 matches the end of the DNA better, so the J call may be wrong. This CDR3 is CASTPGAGVYEQYF. CDR3 bases: TGCGCCAGCACCCCTGGGGCGGGGGTCTACGAGCAGTACTTC.